The rows below give T cell receptor beta chains drawn from one sample of a study of CD8 T cells in ankylosing spondylitis. TCRdb used MiXCR to reprocess the 5' RACE reads, holding one entry per CDR3 protein. The table lists some 840,000 distinct CDR3 sequences, approximately 10% of them singletons. Sequencing was carried out using blood, either unsorted or a sorted T cell fraction (not recorded which). The receptors shown here come from a male donor with ankylosing spondylitis. CDR3s include the opening cysteine and the closing phenylalanine or tryptophan. Each record gives: D gene, clone size, V gene, J gene, CDR3 DNA, CDR3 protein. The D gene is left open where the match is weak. Clone size, where shown, is once, few, many, or a class for clones that have expanded.

NA,few,TRBV20-1,TRBJ1-6,TGCAGTGCTAGCAACAAGAACCATAATTCACCCCTCCACTTT,CSASNKNHNSPLHF
NA,many,TRBV20-1,TRBJ1-1,TGCAGTGCTACCCTTCGGGTGAACACTGAAGCTTTCTTT,CSATLRVNTEAFF
TRBD1,few,TRBV7-8,TRBJ1-2,TGTGCCAGCAGCCAGGACAGGGTTTCCTATGGCTACACCTTC,CASSQDRVSYGYTF
NA,NA,TRBV4-3,TRBJ1-1,TGCGCCAGCAGCCAAGATCGTTCCGGAGGCACTGAAGCTTTCTTT,CASSQDRSGGTEAFF
TRBD2,many,TRBV6-2/TRBV6-3,TRBJ2-1,TGTGCCAGCAAATTAGCGGGGGCTGTGTGGGATGAGCAGTTCTTC,CASKLAGAVWDEQFF
NA,NA,TRBV5-1,TRBJ2-1,TGCGCCAGCAGCTTTCAGGAAATTAATGAGCAGTTCTTC,CASSFQEINEQFF
NA,NA,TRBV6-1,TRBJ1-3,TGTGCCAGCAGCAAGGAGGTTTCTGGAAACACCATATATTTT,CASSKEVSGNTIYF
TRBD2,NA,TRBV20-1,TRBJ2-1,TGCAGTGCTAGACGGACTAGCGGGAGCTATGAGCAGTTCTTC,CSARRTSGSYEQFF
NA,NA,TRBV6-2/TRBV6-3,TRBJ2-3,TGTGCCAGCCAGCCTCAAGGAGCAGATACGCAGTATTTT,CASQPQGADTQYF
TRBD1,NA,TRBV25-1,TRBJ1-1,TGTGCCAGCAGCCGGGACAGGGTTGGAGCTTTCTTT,CASSRDRVGAFF